The sequence of this TCR beta chain was determined in a study of T-cell reconstitution after alpha-beta-depleted transplantation in children. Study-wide findings and caveats: About two months after transplant, alpha-beta T cells reportedly came from several hundred expanded graft clones. From surviving recipient T cells and thymic progenitors came the high day-60 TCRbeta diversity observed in some patients. Once a year had passed after transplant, T-cell counts and diversity came mostly from newly produced T cells.

Unique molecular identifiers were incorporated into the prepared TCRbeta library. Using its own MiXCR run on the PCR reads, TCRdb lists one record per CDR3 protein. The top ten clones hold 28% of a sample with about 980,000 distinct CDR3 sequences, about 30% of them seen once. There are a few counts of this clonotype. Its antigen is unknown. CDR3 length: 14 amino acids. Trimming removed 6 bases from V and 4 bases from J, with 17 bases in between. The V gene's germline CDR1 is SGHRS and CDR2 YFSETQ. The receptor was derived from a boy younger than two who had a stem cell transplant for SCID, so the T cells may come from the graft donor. V is TRBV5-1 and J is TRBJ2-7; possible D gene TRBD1, 5 bases. The material sequenced was PBMCs, mostly from graft donor cells, taken 360 days after TCRalphabeta/CD19-depleted stem cell transplant. The CDR3 protein is CASTSKDTGYEQYF. CDR3 DNA: TGCGCCAGCACCAGCAAGGACACCGGATACGAGCAGTACTTC.